Many counts were recorded for the clone carrying this T cell receptor beta chain. Its antigen is currently unknown. These data come from a study of cytomegalovirus exposure and HLA in healthy donors. Study results and caveats: Across all donors, roughly uniform sequencing depth was an assumption of the presence/absence analyses. Common viral pathogens seemed to be connected with several of the most significant clusters, according to a later analysis. Specificity of three CMV-associated chains for CMV antigens was verified in vitro.

With 60 Vbeta and 13 Jbeta primers, the PCR was carried out. Only in-frame clones appear in the TCRdb table, and some are missing; sequencing was by immunoSEQ multiplex PCR. Of some 190,000 clones in the sample, around 79% were seen once. In germline, CDR1 is MGHRA, CDR2 YSYEKL. V was trimmed by 0 bases and J by 2 bases, leaving 11 bases between them. The CDR3 is 16 residues long. The clonotype comes from a woman younger than 35 in good health and CMV-seronegative. J is TRBJ1-3 and V is TRBV4-1; perhaps TRBD1 as D (5 bases). Sample: PBMCs. CDR3 coding DNA: TGCGCCAGCAGCCAAGATCGGGCAGGGCCTGGAAACACCATATATTTT. Translated, it gives CASSQDRAGPGNTIYF.